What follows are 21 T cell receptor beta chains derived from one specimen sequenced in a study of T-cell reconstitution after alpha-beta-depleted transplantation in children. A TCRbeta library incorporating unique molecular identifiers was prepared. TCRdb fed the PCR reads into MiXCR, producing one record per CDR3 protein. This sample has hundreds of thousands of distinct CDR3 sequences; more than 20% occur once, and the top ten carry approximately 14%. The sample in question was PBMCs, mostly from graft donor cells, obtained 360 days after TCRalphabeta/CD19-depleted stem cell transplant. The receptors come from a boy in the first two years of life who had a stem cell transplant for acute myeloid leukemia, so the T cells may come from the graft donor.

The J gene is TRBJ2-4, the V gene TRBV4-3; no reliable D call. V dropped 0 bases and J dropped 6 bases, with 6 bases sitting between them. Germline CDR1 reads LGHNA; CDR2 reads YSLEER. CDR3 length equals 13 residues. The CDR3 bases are TGCGCCAGCAGCCAAGATGTCTCAAACATTCAGTACTTC. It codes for CASSQDVSNIQYF.

The CDR3 nucleotides read TGTGCCAGCAGTTGGAATGGACAGGGAAGCGAGCAGTACGTC. It yields the protein CASSWNGQGSEQYV. V is TRBV6-5 and J is TRBJ2-7; 8 positions agree with TRBD1. Germline assignment: CDR1 MNHEY and CDR2 SVGAGI. This CDR3 has 14 amino acids. J was trimmed by 6 bases and V by 4 bases; bases with no gene match: 8.

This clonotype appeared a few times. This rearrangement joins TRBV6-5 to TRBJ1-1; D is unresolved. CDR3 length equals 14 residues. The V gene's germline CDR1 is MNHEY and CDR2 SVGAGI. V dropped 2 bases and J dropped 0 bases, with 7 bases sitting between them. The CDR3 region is CASSYTSMNTEAFF. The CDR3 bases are TGTGCCAGCAGTTACACATCAATGAACACTGAAGCTTTCTTT.

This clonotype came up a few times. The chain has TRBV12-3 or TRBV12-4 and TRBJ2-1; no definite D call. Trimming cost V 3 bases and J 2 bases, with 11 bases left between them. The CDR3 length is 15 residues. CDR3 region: CASSLSAEAYNEQFF. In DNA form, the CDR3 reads TGTGCCAGCAGTTTGTCGGCGGAAGCCTACAATGAGCAGTTCTTC.

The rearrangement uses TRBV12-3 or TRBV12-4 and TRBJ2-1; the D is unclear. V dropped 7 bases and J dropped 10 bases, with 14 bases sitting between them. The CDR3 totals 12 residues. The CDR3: CASTVGLGEQFF. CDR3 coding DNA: TGTGCCAGCACCGTAGGTCTAGGGGAGCAGTTCTTC.

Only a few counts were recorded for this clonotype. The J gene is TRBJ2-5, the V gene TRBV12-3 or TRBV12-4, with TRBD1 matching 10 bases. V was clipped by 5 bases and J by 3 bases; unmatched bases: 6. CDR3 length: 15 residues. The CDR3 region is CASSPLGQGKETQYF. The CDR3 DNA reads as TGTGCCAGCAGTCCGTTGGGACAGGGGAAAGAGACCCAGTACTTC.

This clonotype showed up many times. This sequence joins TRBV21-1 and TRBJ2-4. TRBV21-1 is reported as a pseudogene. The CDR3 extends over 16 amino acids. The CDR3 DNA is TGTGCCAGCAGCAAGAGCGGGAAACTAGCCAAAAACATTCAGTACTTC. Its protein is CASSKSGKLAKNIQYF.

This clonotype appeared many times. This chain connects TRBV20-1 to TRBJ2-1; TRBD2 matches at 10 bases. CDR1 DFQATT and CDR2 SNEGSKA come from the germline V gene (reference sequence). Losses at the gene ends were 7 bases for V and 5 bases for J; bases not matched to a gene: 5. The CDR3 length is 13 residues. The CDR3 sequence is CSVRTSGNNEQFF. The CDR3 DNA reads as TGCAGTGTACGGACTAGCGGAAACAATGAGCAGTTCTTC.

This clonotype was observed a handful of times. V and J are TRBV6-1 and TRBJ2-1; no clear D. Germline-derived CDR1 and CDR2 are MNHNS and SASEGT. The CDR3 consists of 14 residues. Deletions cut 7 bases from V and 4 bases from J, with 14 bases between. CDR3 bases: TGTGCCAGCACCCTAACCCCAGGTTACAATGAGCAGTTCTTC. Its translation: CASTLTPGYNEQFF.

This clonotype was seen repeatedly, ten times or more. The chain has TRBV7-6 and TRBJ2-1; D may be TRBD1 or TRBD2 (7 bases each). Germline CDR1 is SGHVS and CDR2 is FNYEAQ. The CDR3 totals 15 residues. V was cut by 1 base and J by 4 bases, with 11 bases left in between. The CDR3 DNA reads TGTGCCAGCAGCTTAGGCAGGGGGGGGTACAATGAGCAGTTCTTC. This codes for CASSLGRGGYNEQFF.

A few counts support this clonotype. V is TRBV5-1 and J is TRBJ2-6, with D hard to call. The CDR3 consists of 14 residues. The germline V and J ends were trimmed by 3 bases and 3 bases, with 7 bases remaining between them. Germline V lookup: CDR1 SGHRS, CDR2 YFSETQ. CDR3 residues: CASSSGLGANVLTF. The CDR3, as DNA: TGCGCCAGCAGCTCCGGGCTTGGGGCCAACGTCCTGACTTTC.

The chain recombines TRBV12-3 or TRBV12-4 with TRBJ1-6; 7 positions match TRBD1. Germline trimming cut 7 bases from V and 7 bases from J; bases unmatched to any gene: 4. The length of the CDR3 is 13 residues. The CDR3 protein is CASNDRENSPLHF. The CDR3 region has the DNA TGTGCCAGCAACGACAGGGAGAATTCACCCCTCCACTTT.

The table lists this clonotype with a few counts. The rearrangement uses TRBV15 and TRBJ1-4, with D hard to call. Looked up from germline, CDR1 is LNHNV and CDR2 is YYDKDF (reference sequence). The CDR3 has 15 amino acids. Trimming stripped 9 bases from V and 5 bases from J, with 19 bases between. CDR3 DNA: TGTGCCACAGGTTCTTCCGCTCGCCCAAATGAAAAACTGTTTTTT. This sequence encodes CATGSSARPNEKLFF.

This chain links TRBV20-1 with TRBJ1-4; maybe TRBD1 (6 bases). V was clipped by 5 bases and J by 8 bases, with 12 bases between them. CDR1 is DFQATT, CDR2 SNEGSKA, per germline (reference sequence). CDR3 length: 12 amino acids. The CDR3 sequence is CSAAGQGEKLFF. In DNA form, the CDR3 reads TGCAGTGCTGCGGGACAAGGCGAAAAACTGTTTTTT.

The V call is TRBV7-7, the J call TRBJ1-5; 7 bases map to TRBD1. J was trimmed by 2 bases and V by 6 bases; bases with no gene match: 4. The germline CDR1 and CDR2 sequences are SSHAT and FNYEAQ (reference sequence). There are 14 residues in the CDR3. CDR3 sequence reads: CASRARGGNQPQHF. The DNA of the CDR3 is TGTGCCAGCAGGGCCAGGGGGGGCAATCAGCCCCAGCATTTT.

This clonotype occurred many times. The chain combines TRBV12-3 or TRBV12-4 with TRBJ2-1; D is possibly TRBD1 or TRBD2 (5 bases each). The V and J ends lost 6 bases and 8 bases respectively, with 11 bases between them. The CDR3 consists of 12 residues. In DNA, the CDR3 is TGTGCCAGCAGGAGGGACGTCGATGAGCAGTTCTTC. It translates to CASRRDVDEQFF.

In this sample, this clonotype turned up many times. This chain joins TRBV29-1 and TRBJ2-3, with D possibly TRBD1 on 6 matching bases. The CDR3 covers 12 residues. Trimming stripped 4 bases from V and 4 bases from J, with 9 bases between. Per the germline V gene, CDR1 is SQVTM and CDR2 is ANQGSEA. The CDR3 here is CSVGGGADTQYF. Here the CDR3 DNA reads TGCAGCGTTGGTGGGGGCGCAGATACGCAGTATTTT.

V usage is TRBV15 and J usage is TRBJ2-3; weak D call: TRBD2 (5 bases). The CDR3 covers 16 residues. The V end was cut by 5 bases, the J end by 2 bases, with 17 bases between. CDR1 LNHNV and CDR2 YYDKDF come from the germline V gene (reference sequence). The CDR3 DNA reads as TGTGCCACCAGCCCCCAGGATCGAGGGCTCACAGATACGCAGTATTTT. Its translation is CATSPQDRGLTDTQYF.

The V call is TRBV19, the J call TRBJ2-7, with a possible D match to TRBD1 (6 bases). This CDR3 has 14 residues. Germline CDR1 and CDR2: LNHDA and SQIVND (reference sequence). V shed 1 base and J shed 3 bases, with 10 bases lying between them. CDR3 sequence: CASSIGTGSYEQYF. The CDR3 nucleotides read TGTGCCAGTAGTATAGGAACAGGGAGCTACGAGCAGTACTTC.

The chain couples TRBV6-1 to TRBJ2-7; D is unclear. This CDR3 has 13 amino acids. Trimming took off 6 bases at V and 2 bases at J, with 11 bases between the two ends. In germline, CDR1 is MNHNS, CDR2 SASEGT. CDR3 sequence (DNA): TGTGCCAGCAGCACTACACCTGCCTACGAGCAGTACTTC. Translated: CASSTTPAYEQYF.

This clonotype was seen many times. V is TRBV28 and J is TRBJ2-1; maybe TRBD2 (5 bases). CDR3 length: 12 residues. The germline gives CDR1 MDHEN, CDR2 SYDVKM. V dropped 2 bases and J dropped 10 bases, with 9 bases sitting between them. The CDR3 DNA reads TGTGCCAGCAGTTTAAACGGGGAGGAGCAGTTCTTC. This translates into CASSLNGEEQFF. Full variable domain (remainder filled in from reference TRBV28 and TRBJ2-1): DVKVTQSSRYLVKRTGEKVFLECVQDMDHENMFWYRQDPGLGLRLIYFSYDVKMKEKGDIPEGYSVSREKKERFSLILESASTNQTSMYLCASSLNGEEQFFGPGTRLTVL.